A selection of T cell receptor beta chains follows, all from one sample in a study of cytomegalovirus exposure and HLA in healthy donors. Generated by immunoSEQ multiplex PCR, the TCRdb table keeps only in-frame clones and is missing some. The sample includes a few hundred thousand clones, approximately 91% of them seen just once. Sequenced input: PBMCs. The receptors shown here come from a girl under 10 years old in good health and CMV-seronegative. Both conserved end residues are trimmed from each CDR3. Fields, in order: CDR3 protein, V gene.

cdr3_aa: ASSFDRAKSTVAF
v_call: TRBV5-4

cdr3_aa: SSSSQNTEAF
v_call: TRBV7-9

cdr3_aa: ASSLVSGSGTGELF
v_call: TRBV5-4

cdr3_aa: ASSERVPGQGTGELF
v_call: TRBV6-4

cdr3_aa: ASSDGLAESTDTQY
v_call: TRBV7-9

cdr3_aa: ASSQFTLEQY
v_call: TRBV11-2

cdr3_aa: ASSLRRLAGGTDTQY
v_call: TRBV7-9

cdr3_aa: ASSLGGSGNSYEQY
v_call: TRBV7-9

cdr3_aa: ASSARQGSNTEAF
v_call: TRBV7-6

cdr3_aa: ASSLMGGVNTEAF
v_call: TRBV27

cdr3_aa: ASSESLAGAKNIQY
v_call: TRBV2

cdr3_aa: ASSLAQGLLNTGELF
v_call: TRBV7-9

cdr3_aa: ASSPESTSGYNEQF
v_call: TRBV13

cdr3_aa: ASRRTGVYEQY
v_call: TRBV2

cdr3_aa: ASSMGAGELF
v_call: TRBV19

cdr3_aa: ASSLDGQGSSYNSPLH
v_call: TRBV7-9

cdr3_aa: ASNQAGGKGEQF
v_call: TRBV6-5

cdr3_aa: AWTHRGISYEQY
v_call: TRBV30

cdr3_aa: ARFTGGAQY
v_call: TRBV2

cdr3_aa: ASSREVRTEAF
v_call: TRBV6-4

cdr3_aa: ASSLGLGQGSTDTQY
v_call: TRBV5-5

cdr3_aa: ASSVGQATNEKLF
v_call: TRBV9

cdr3_aa: ASMEQTLASFEAF
v_call: TRBV2

cdr3_aa: ASSPYRGQEAEAF
v_call: TRBV21-1

cdr3_aa: ATRRDRGKVYNEQF
v_call: TRBV7-9

cdr3_aa: ASSWGTGDYEQY
v_call: TRBV5-1

cdr3_aa: ASRSQGQTNEKLF
v_call: TRBV6-5

cdr3_aa: ASTPGLAGAYEQY
v_call: TRBV7-2

cdr3_aa: ASSPRTLSNQPQH
v_call: TRBV28

cdr3_aa: ASSVARDQETQY
v_call: TRBV9

cdr3_aa: ASSYSGQAHSPLH
v_call: TRBV6-5

cdr3_aa: ASSVTSWTGSTDTQY
v_call: TRBV9

cdr3_aa: ASSQTMAGVEAF
v_call: TRBV4-1

cdr3_aa: ASSAETQY
v_call: TRBV7-9

cdr3_aa: ARNGQPGMGAETQY
v_call: TRBV6-4

cdr3_aa: ASSLGLAGGPITDTQY
v_call: TRBV5-1

cdr3_aa: ASSESGEYSEQY
v_call: TRBV25-1

cdr3_aa: ASRAGTGGVSYNSPLH
v_call: TRBV28

cdr3_aa: ASSRDRVTPVDYGYT
v_call: TRBV7-8

cdr3_aa: ASRTQGSEAF
v_call: TRBV6-5

cdr3_aa: ASSVAGLVSNEQF
v_call: TRBV9

cdr3_aa: ASSEWVELLPKNIQY
v_call: TRBV6-1

cdr3_aa: ASSSGTSHNEQF
v_call: TRBV13

cdr3_aa: AIQGAGSNQPQH
v_call: TRBV6-5

cdr3_aa: ASSVGGDT
v_call: TRBV9

cdr3_aa: ASSLERGGEQY
v_call: TRBV5-4

cdr3_aa: ASSLGQGVEKLF
v_call: TRBV5-6